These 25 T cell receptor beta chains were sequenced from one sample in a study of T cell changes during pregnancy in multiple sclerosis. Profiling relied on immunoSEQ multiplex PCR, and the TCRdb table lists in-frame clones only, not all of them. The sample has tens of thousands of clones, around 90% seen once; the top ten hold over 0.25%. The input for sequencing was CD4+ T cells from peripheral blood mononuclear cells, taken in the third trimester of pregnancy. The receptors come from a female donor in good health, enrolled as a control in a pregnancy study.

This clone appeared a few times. This CDR3 reads CASGLDRVNTEAFF. For the CDR3, the DNA is TGTGCCAGCGGACTGGACAGGGTGAACACTGAAGCTTTCTTT. This chain joins TRBV6-1 and TRBJ1-1; 8 bases match TRBD1. V gave up 8 bases and J gave up 0 bases; unmatched junction bases: 5. This CDR3 contains 14 residues. Germline V gene sequence: CDR1 MNHNS, CDR2 SASEGT.

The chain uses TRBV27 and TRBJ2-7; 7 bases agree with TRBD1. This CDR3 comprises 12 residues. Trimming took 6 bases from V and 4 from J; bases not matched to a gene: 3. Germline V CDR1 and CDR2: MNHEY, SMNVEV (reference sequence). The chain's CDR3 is CASRTGEYEQYF. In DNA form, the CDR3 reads TGTGCCAGCAGAACAGGGGAATACGAGCAGTACTTC.

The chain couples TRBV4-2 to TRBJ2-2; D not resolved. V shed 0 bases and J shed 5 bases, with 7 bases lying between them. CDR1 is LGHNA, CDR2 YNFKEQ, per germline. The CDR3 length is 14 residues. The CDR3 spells CASSQDSITGELFF. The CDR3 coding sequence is TGTGCCAGCAGCCAAGATAGTATAACCGGGGAGCTGTTTTTT.

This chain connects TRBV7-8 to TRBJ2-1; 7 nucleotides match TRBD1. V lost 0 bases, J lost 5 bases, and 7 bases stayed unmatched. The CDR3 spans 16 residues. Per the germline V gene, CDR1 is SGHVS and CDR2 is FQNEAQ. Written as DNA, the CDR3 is TGTGCCAGCAGCTTAGCGAGGCAGGGGGTACACAATGAGCAGTTCTTC. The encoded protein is CASSLARQGVHNEQFF.

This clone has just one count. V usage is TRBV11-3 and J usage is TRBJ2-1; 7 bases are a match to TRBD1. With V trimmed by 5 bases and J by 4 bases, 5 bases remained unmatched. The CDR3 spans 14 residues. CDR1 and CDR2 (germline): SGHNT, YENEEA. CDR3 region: CASSIDRDYNEQFF. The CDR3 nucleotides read TGTGCCAGCAGCATCGACAGGGATTACAATGAGCAGTTCTTC.

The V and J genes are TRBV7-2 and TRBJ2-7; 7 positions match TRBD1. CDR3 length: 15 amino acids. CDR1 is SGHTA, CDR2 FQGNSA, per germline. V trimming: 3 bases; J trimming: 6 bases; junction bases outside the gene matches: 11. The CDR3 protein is CASSFPGQMPVEQYF. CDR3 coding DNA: TGTGCCAGCAGCTTTCCGGGACAGATGCCCGTCGAGCAGTACTTC. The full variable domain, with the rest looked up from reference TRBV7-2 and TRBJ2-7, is GAGVSQSPSNKVTEKGKDVELRCDPISGHTALYWYRQSLGQGLEFLIYFQGNSAPDKSGLPSDRFSAERTGGSVSTLTIQRTQQEDSAVYLCASSFPGQMPVEQYFGPGTRLTVT.

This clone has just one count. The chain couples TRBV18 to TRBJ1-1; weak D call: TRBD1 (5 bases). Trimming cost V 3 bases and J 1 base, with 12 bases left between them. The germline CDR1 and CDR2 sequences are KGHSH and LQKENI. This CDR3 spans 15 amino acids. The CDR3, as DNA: TGTGCCAGCTCACCCTCCTTACAGGAGAACACTGAAGCTTTCTTT. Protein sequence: CASSPSLQENTEAFF.

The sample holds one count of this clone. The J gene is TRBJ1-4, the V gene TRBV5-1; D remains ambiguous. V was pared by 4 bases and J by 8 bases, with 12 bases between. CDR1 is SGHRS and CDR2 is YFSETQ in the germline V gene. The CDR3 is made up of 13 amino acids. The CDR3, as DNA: TGCGCCAGCAGCCTAGAGTTAGGAGAAAAACTGTTTTTT. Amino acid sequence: CASSLELGEKLFF.

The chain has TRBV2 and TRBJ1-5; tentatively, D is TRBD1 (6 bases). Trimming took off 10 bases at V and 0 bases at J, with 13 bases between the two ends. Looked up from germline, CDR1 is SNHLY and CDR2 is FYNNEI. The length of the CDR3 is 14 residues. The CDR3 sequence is CANSGEFSNQPQHF. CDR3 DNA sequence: TGTGCCAATTCAGGGGAGTTTAGCAATCAGCCCCAGCATTTT.

This CDR3 is CASSRQGTGELFF. Here the CDR3 DNA reads TGTGCCAGCAGTAGACAGGGGACCGGGGAGCTGTTTTTT. The rearrangement uses TRBV6-5 and TRBJ2-2, with TRBD1 identical over 8 bases. Germline V lookup: CDR1 MNHEY, CDR2 SVGAGI. V lost 5 bases to trimming and J lost 5 bases; unmatched junction nucleotides: 1. The CDR3 is 13 amino acids.

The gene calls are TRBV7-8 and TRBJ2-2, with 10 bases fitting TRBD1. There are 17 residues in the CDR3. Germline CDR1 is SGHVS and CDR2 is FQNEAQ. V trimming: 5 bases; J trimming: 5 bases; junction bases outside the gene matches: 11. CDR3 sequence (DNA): TGTGCCAGCAGCAAAACAAGGACAGGGGGAAAGACCGGGGAGCTGTTTTTT. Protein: CASSKTRTGGKTGELFF.

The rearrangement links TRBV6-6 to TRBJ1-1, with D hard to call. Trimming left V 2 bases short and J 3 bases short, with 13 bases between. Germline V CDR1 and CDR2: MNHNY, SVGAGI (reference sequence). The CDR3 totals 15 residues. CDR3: CASSYGGSGDTEAFF. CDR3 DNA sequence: TGTGCCAGCAGTTACGGAGGCTCCGGTGACACTGAAGCTTTCTTT.

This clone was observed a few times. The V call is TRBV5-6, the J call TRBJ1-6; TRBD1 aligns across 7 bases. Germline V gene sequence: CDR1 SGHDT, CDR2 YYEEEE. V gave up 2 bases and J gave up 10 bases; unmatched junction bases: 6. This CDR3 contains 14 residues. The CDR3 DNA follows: TGTGCCAGCAGCTTACAGGGGCTGGCGTCACCCCTCCACTTT. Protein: CASSLQGLASPLHF.

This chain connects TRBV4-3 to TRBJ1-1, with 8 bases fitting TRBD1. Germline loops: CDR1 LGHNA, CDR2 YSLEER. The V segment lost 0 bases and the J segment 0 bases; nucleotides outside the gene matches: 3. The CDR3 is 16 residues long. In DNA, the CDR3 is TGCGCCAGCAGCCAAGATGGGACAGGATTGAACACTGAAGCTTTCTTT. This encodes CASSQDGTGLNTEAFF.

The CDR3 nucleotides read TGTGCCTGGGGAATAGAGGGAGCTTTCTTT. Its translation is CAWGIEGAFF. The chain recombines TRBV30 with TRBJ1-1; D not resolved. CDR3 length equals 10 residues. Germline CDR1 and CDR2: GTSNPN and SVGIG (reference sequence). The germline V and J ends were trimmed by 5 bases and 10 bases, with 11 bases remaining between them.

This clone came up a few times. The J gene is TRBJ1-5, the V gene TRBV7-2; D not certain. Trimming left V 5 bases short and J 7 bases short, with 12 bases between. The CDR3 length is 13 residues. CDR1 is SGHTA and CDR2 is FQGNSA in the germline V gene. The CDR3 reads CASSPSFGQPQHF. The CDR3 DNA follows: TGTGCCAGCAGCCCCAGTTTCGGGCAGCCCCAGCATTTT.

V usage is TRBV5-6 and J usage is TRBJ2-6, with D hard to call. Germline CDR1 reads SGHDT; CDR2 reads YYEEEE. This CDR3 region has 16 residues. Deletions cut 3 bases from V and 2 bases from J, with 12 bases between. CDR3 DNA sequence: TGTGCCAGCAGCTACCTACGTGAAGCTGGGGCCAACGTCCTGACTTTC. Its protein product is CASSYLREAGANVLTF.

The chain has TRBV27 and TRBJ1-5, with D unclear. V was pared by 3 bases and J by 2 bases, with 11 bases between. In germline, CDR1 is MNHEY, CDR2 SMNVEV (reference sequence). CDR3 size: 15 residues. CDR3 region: CASSLQNNGNQPQHF. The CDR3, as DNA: TGTGCCAGCAGTTTGCAGAATAATGGCAATCAGCCCCAGCATTTT.

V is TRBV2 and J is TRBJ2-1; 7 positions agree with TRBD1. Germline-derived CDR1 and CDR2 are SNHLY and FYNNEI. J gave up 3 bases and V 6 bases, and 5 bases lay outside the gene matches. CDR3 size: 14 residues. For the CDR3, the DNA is TGTGCCAGCAGAGGGACAGTAAACTACAATGAGCAGTTCTTC. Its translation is CASRGTVNYNEQFF.

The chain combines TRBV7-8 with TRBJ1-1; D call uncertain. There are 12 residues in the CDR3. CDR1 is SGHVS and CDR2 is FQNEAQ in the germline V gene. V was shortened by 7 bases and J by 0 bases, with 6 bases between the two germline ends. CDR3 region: CASKNMNTEAFF. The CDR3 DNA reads TGTGCCAGCAAAAATATGAACACTGAAGCTTTCTTT. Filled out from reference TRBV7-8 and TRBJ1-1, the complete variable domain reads GAGVSQSPRYKVAKRGQDVALRCDPISGHVSLFWYQQALGQGPEFLTYFQNEAQLDKSGLPSDRFFAERPEGSVSTLKIQRTQQEDSAVYLCASKNMNTEAFFGQGTRLTVV.

The CDR3 sequence: CASRPGTGSMGAFF. For the CDR3, the DNA is TGTGCCAGCAGACCCGGGACAGGGTCCATGGGAGCTTTCTTT. The chain couples TRBV5-6 to TRBJ1-1; 9 nucleotides align to TRBD1. Per germline, CDR1 SGHDT and CDR2 YYEEEE. V shed 5 bases and J 10 bases; nucleotides not matched to a gene: 12. The CDR3 runs 14 residues. Looking up the rest from reference TRBV5-6 and TRBJ1-1 gives the full variable domain: DAGVTQSPTHLIKTRGQQVTLRCSPKSGHDTVSWYQQALGQGPQFIFQYYEEEERQRGNFPDRFSGHQFPNYSSELNVNALLLGDSALYLCASRPGTGSMGAFFGQGTRLTVV.

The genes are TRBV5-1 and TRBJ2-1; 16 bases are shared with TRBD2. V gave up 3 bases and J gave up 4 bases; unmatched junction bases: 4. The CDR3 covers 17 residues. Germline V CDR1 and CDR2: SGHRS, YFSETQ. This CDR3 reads CASSSGLAGGPYNEQFF. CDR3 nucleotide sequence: TGCGCCAGCAGCTCGGGACTAGCGGGGGGGCCTTACAATGAGCAGTTCTTC.

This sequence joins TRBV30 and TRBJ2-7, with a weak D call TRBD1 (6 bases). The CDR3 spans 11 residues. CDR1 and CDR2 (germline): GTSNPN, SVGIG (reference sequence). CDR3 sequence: CARGYTGEQYF. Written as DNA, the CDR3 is TGTGCTAGGGGGTACACCGGGGAGCAGTACTTC.

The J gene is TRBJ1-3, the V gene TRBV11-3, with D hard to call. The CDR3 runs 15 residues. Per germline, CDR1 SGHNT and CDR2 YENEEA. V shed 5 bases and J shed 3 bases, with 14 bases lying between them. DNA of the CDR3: TGTGCCAGCAGCCAGTGGACGGCGGGTGGAAACACCATATATTTT. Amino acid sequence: CASSQWTAGGNTIYF. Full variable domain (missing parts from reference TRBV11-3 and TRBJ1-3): EAGVVQSPRYKIIEKKQPVAFWCNPISGHNTLYWYLQNLGQGPELLIRYENEEAVDDSQLPKDRFSAERLKGVDSTLKIQPAELGDSAVYLCASSQWTAGGNTIYFGEGSWLTVV.

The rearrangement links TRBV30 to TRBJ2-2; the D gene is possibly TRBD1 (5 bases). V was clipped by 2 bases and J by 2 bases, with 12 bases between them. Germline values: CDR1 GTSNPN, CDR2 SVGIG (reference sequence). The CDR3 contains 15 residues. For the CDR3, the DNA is TGTGCCTGGAGTCGACGCAGGGCTAACACCGGGGAGCTGTTTTTT. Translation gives CAWSRRRANTGELFF. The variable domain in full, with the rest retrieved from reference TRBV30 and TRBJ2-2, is SQTIHQWPATLVQPVGSPLSLECTVEGTSNPNLYWYRQAAGRGLQLLFYSVGIGQISSEVPQNLSASRPQDRQFILSSKKLLLSDSGFYLCAWSRRRANTGELFFGEGSRLTVL.